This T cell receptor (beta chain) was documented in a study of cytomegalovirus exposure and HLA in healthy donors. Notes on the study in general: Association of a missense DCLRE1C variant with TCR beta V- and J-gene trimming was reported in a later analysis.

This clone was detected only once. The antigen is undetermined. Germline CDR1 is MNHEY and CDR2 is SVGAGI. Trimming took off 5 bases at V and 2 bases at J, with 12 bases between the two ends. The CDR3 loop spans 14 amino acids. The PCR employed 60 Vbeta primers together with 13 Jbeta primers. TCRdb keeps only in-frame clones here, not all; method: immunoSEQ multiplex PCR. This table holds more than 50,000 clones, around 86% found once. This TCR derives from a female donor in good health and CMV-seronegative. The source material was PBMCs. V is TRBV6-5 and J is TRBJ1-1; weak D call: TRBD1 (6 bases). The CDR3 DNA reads TGTGCCAGCAGTGCAGCAGGGGCCAACACTGAAGCTTTCTTT. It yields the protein CASSAAGANTEAFF.